Sequencing of this T cell receptor beta chain was carried out in a study of blood T cell repertoires in COVID-19. For the study at large: Samples taken during acute and convalescent COVID-19 were collected in the United States, Italy and Spain.

Per the original methods: Estimation of nucleated cell counts was performed using reference gene primer amplification. The protocol was immunoSEQ multiplex PCR, while the TCRdb copy is restricted to in-frame clones and leaves out a portion. V and J calls and clone size follow that table, whereas D and trimming were derived from the DNA. In the table there are tens of thousands of clones, 90% to 95% of which are singletons. Germline loops: CDR1 LGHNA, CDR2 YNFKEQ. V was pared by 4 bases and J by 0 bases, with 5 bases of the junction left unmatched. The CDR3 consists of 16 residues. The chain carries TRBV4-2 and TRBJ1-4; TRBD1 agrees at 7 bases. Specimen: peripheral blood. This clonotype was sampled from a human donor in a cohort sampled during active COVID-19. The CDR3 region has the DNA TGTGCCAGCAGCCGGACTGGGACAGCAACTAATGAAAAACTGTTTTTT. Translated: CASSRTGTATNEKLFF.